Listed here are 26 T cell receptor beta chains from one sample, sequenced in a study of blood T cell repertoires in COVID-19 (dated by TCRdb to between 2020 and 2021). Library generation was performed with the immunoSEQ multiplex PCR assay. TCRdb's version of the immuneACCESS table is confined to in-frame rearrangements and falls short of the full clone set. An unresolved V gene accounts for under half of the shortfall where checked; the remainder is of unknown origin. Recorded for this sample are around 86,000 clones; about 89% of them occurred a single time. Approximately 7.4% of the sample belongs to the ten largest clones. Sequenced sample: peripheral blood. These receptors were taken from a human donor with acute or convalescent COVID-19. The donor label of this sample is uncertain.

The chain employs TRBV24-1 and TRBJ1-2, with D possibly TRBD1 on 6 matching bases. Germline V lookup: CDR1 KGHDR, CDR2 SFDVKD. Trimming pared 4 bases from V and 2 bases from J, leaving 10 bases between. The CDR3 consists of 14 residues. CDR3 in amino acids: CATSDPTGNYGYTF. In DNA form, the CDR3 reads TGTGCCACCAGTGACCCGACAGGCAACTATGGCTACACCTTC.

The CDR3 DNA follows: TGTGCCAGCAGCTTGCCGTACAGGGGCAACGAGCAGTACTTC. Translation gives CASSLPYRGNEQYF. The V and J genes are TRBV7-9 and TRBJ2-7; 7 bases line up with TRBD1. The ends lost 3 bases at V and 5 bases at J; junction bases unmatched: 7. This CDR3 spans 14 amino acids. Germline V gene sequence: CDR1 SEHNR, CDR2 FQNEAQ (reference sequence).

This clone was seen a single time. This chain connects TRBV18 to TRBJ2-7, with a possible D match to TRBD2 (5 bases). The CDR3 has 14 residues. V lost 1 base to trimming and J lost 7 bases, with 14 bases between them. From germline, CDR1 is KGHSH and CDR2 LQKENI. CDR3 residues: CASSPQGPGEEQYF. CDR3 coding DNA: TGTGCCAGCTCACCACAGGGTCCCGGGGAGGAGCAGTACTTC.

The CDR3 is CAARAPPGHTGELFF. The CDR3 nucleotides read TGTGCAGCCAGGGCCCCCCCCGGGCACACCGGGGAGCTGTTTTTT. This chain connects TRBV28 to TRBJ2-2; TRBD1 might be the D (5 bases). The length of the CDR3 is 15 residues. Per germline, CDR1 MDHEN and CDR2 SYDVKM.

This clone has just a few counts. The rearrangement links TRBV9 to TRBJ2-7, with D possibly being TRBD1 (5 bases). The CDR3 contains 15 residues. Germline CDR1 reads SGDLS; CDR2 reads YYNGEE. V gave up 0 bases and J gave up 2 bases, with 12 bases separating them. The DNA for the CDR3 is TGTGCCAGCAGCGTAGGGCAGGGTAATCCCTACGAGCAGTACTTC. This encodes CASSVGQGNPYEQYF.

The chain recombines TRBV5-1 with TRBJ2-2, with TRBD2 matching 10 bases. Trimming at V came to 4 bases and at J to 3 bases, leaving 3 bases not matched to a gene. CDR1 and CDR2 (germline): SGHRS, YFSETQ. The CDR3 covers 15 residues. The CDR3 loop is CASSLLAGDTGELFF. The CDR3 region has the DNA TGCGCCAGCAGCCTTCTAGCGGGGGACACCGGGGAGCTGTTTTTT.

This clone was detected once. V is TRBV5-3 and J is TRBJ1-2; possible D gene TRBD1, 5 bases. TRBV5-3 belongs to the ORF category, with a function that is uncertain. V lost 0 bases, J lost 8 bases, and 14 bases lay in between. The CDR3 loop spans 14 amino acids. CDR3 sequence: CARSLDGARRGYTF. As DNA, the CDR3 is TGTGCCAGAAGCTTGGATGGGGCCAGGCGGGGCTACACCTTC.

The gene calls are TRBV6-5 and TRBJ2-4, with 7 nucleotides matching TRBD1. This CDR3 spans 15 amino acids. Per germline, CDR1 MNHEY and CDR2 SVGAGI. With V trimmed by 0 bases and J by 9 bases, 8 bases remained unmatched. The CDR3 here is CASSYSTGTAGIQYF. For the CDR3, the DNA is TGTGCCAGCAGTTACTCTACCGGGACAGCAGGCATTCAGTACTTC.

This chain uses TRBV19 with TRBJ1-3; D is perhaps TRBD1 (5 bases). The CDR3 spans 15 residues. The germline V and J ends were trimmed by 5 bases and 0 bases, with 11 bases remaining between them. CDR1 LNHDA and CDR2 SQIVND come from the germline V gene (reference sequence). CDR3 sequence reads: CASSARGNSGNTIYF. DNA for the CDR3: TGTGCCAGTAGTGCCCGGGGGAACTCTGGAAACACCATATATTTT.

This clone was picked up one time. The V call is TRBV7-9, the J call TRBJ2-3; maybe TRBD2 (6 bases). V was pared by 8 bases and J by 4 bases, with 25 bases between. CDR1 and CDR2 (germline): SEHNR, FQNEAQ (reference sequence). The CDR3 has 17 amino acids. CDR3 nucleotide sequence: TGTGCCAGCGACCTCGGGGGAGATTTAGAAGTGCCAGATACGCAGTATTTT. It yields the protein CASDLGGDLEVPDTQYF.

The chain carries TRBV27 and TRBJ2-3; 10 bases line up with TRBD1. V lost 4 bases, J lost 1 base, and 8 bases stayed unmatched. In germline, CDR1 is MNHEY, CDR2 SMNVEV (reference sequence). CDR3 length equals 17 residues. The chain's CDR3 is CASSSTLGTGGTDTQYF. Written as DNA, the CDR3 is TGTGCCAGCAGTTCAACGCTTGGGACAGGGGGCACAGATACGCAGTATTTT.

The J gene is TRBJ1-1, the V gene TRBV19, with D perhaps matching TRBD1 (5 bases). Per germline, CDR1 LNHDA and CDR2 SQIVND (reference sequence). The CDR3 contains 14 residues. V was shortened by 9 bases and J by 7 bases, with 21 bases between the two germline ends. The DNA for the CDR3 is TGTGCCAGCGTGACAGTAACCCCCGGGGGTGAAGCTTTCTTT. This translates into CASVTVTPGGEAFF. Full variable domain (outside the CDR3, taken from reference TRBV19 and TRBJ1-1): DGGITQSPKYLFRKEGQNVTLSCEQNLNHDAMYWYRQDPGQGLRLIYYSQIVNDFQKGDIAEGYSVSREKKESFPLTVTSAQKNPTAFYLCASVTVTPGGEAFFGQGTRLTVV.

This clone was observed a handful of times. The V gene is TRBV27, the J gene TRBJ2-3; no clear D. Between the trimmed V and J ends, which lost 6 bases and 1 base, there was a span of 5 bases. Germline V CDR1 and CDR2: MNHEY, SMNVEV (reference sequence). The length of the CDR3 is 12 residues. This CDR3 reads CASSRGTDTQYF. The CDR3 coding sequence is TGTGCCAGCAGCCGAGGCACAGATACGCAGTATTTT.

This chain joins TRBV5-1 and TRBJ2-1, with TRBD2 matching over 8 bases. The V segment lost 4 bases and the J segment 2 bases; nucleotides outside the gene matches: 8. There are 16 residues in the CDR3. CDR1 is SGHRS, CDR2 YFSETQ, per germline. The CDR3 protein is CASSPQVGGAYNEQFF. In DNA, the CDR3 is TGCGCCAGCAGCCCCCAGGTCGGGGGGGCCTACAATGAGCAGTTCTTC.

The chain combines TRBV28 with TRBJ1-2; TRBD1 matches 11 bases. The CDR3 has 15 residues. V shed 3 bases, J shed 5 bases, and the junction held 5 bases outside the gene matches. The germline gives CDR1 MDHEN, CDR2 SYDVKM. The chain's CDR3 is CASSFGTGGGYGYTF. CDR3 sequence (DNA): TGTGCCAGCAGTTTTGGGACAGGGGGGGGTTATGGCTACACCTTC.

This CDR3 is CASSLGGGLAKNIQYF. The CDR3 nucleotides are TGTGCCAGCAGCTTAGGGGGAGGGCTAGCCAAAAACATTCAGTACTTC. The chain couples TRBV7-9 to TRBJ2-4; 7 positions agree with TRBD2. V lost 1 base to trimming and J lost 0 bases; unmatched junction nucleotides: 3. Germline CDR1 and CDR2: SEHNR and FQNEAQ (reference sequence). The CDR3 consists of 16 residues.

J is TRBJ1-2 and V is TRBV2; 10 positions agree with TRBD1. The CDR3 totals 14 residues. From germline, CDR1 is SNHLY and CDR2 FYNNEI. J gave up 4 bases and V 6 bases, and 5 bases lay outside the gene matches. CDR3 sequence reads: CASSDRGQGYGYTF. In DNA form, the CDR3 reads TGTGCCAGCAGCGACAGGGGGCAGGGCTATGGCTACACCTTC.

J is TRBJ2-7 and V is TRBV28; D uncertain. The V end lost 1 base, the J end lost 1 base, and 11 bases lay between the germline ends. Germline CDR1 is MDHEN and CDR2 is SYDVKM. The CDR3 runs to 15 residues. CDR3 protein: CASSLLSPRSYEQYF. CDR3 DNA sequence: TGTGCCAGCAGTTTATTGAGCCCCAGGTCCTACGAGCAGTACTTC.

This chain connects TRBV7-2 to TRBJ1-5; 11 nucleotides line up with TRBD1. The CDR3 extends over 15 amino acids. The V gene end was trimmed by 1 base and the J gene end by 8 bases; junction bases not matched to a gene: 4. Germline assignment: CDR1 SGHTA and CDR2 FQGNSA. This CDR3 reads CASSLGGQGGEPQHF. The DNA for the CDR3 is TGTGCCAGCAGCTTAGGGGGACAGGGGGGAGAGCCCCAGCATTTT.

This clone was counted a single time. V and J are TRBV2 and TRBJ2-3; the match to TRBD2 covers 10 bases. With V trimmed by 0 bases and J by 4 bases, 1 base remained unmatched. Germline CDR1 and CDR2: SNHLY and FYNNEI. The CDR3 runs 15 residues. CDR3 in DNA: TGTGCCAGCAGTGAAGCGAGCGGGGGGGCAGATACGCAGTATTTT. The encoded protein is CASSEASGGADTQYF.

CDR3 sequence (DNA): TGTGCCAGCTCTTCAATAGGCCAGGTGGATGAAAAACTGTTTTTT. Protein: CASSSIGQVDEKLFF. The rearrangement joins TRBV18 to TRBJ1-4, with D unclear. CDR1 is KGHSH and CDR2 is LQKENI in the germline V gene. CDR3 size: 15 residues. V lost 6 bases and J 6 bases, leaving 17 bases between the germline ends. Complete variable domain (other parts from reference TRBV18 and TRBJ1-4): NAGVMQNPRHLVRRRGQEARLRCSPMKGHSHVYWYRQLPEEGLKFMVYLQKENIIDESGMPKERFSAEFPKEGPSILRIQQVVRGDSAAYFCASSSIGQVDEKLFFGSGTQLSVL.

This clone was seen a few times. The gene calls are TRBV19 and TRBJ1-3; D is possibly TRBD1 (5 bases). There are 14 residues in the CDR3. Germline-derived CDR1 and CDR2 are LNHDA and SQIVND (reference sequence). V shed 9 bases and J shed 5 bases, with 17 bases lying between them. CDR3 sequence (DNA): TGTGCCAGCAGGGACTCCGGGAGGAGAAACACCATATATTTT. The encoded protein is CASRDSGRRNTIYF. Looking up the rest from reference TRBV19 and TRBJ1-3 gives the full variable domain: DGGITQSPKYLFRKEGQNVTLSCEQNLNHDAMYWYRQDPGQGLRLIYYSQIVNDFQKGDIAEGYSVSREKKESFPLTVTSAQKNPTAFYLCASRDSGRRNTIYFGEGSWLTVV.

This chain links TRBV11-3 with TRBJ2-5; TRBD2 might be the D (5 bases). Germline lookup yields CDR1 SGHNT and CDR2 YENEEA. The V end lost 5 bases, the J end lost 5 bases, and 15 bases lay between the germline ends. The CDR3 sequence is 14 residues long. Here the CDR3 reads CASSQSGVGETQYF. DNA of the CDR3: TGTGCCAGCAGCCAGTCCGGGGTAGGCGAGACCCAGTACTTC.

This clone has a single count. This rearrangement joins TRBV24-1 to TRBJ1-2; a possible D gene is TRBD1 (5 bases). The CDR3 is 17 residues long. Trimming stripped 4 bases from V and 8 bases from J, with 25 bases between. Germline CDR1 and CDR2: KGHDR and SFDVKD. CDR3 sequence: CATSDQSPDSAAEGYTF. In DNA form, the CDR3 reads TGTGCCACCAGTGACCAATCACCTGACAGTGCCGCTGAGGGCTACACCTTC.

V usage is TRBV7-2 and J usage is TRBJ1-1, with TRBD1 as a possible D gene (6 bases). The germline CDR1 and CDR2 sequences are SGHTA and FQGNSA. The ends were cut back, 5 bases at V and 5 bases at J, with 18 bases in the middle. The CDR3 is 15 amino acids. In DNA, the CDR3 is TGTGCCAGCAGCCCTGCGATGGGGCAGGGGACTGAAGCTTTCTTT. Amino acid sequence: CASSPAMGQGTEAFF.

This clone was counted once. V usage is TRBV4-3 and J usage is TRBJ1-1; TRBD1 might be the D (5 bases). From germline, CDR1 is LGHNA and CDR2 YSLEER. CDR3 length: 13 residues. Trimming left V 1 base short and J 11 bases short, with 14 bases between. CDR3: CASSQGSGSRAFF. For the CDR3, the DNA is TGCGCCAGCAGCCAAGGGTCAGGGTCGAGGGCTTTCTTT.